Presented here are 27 T cell receptor beta chains from one specimen sequenced in a study of cytotoxic CD8 clonotypes in ibrutinib-treated CLL. Sequencing used immunoSEQ multiplex PCR; TCRdb keeps in-frame clones, though not all of them. The sample includes over 100,000 clones, 70% to 90% of them seen just once. The sample was PBMCs, taken after 24 months of ibrutinib treatment. These receptors all come from a human donor with chronic lymphocytic leukemia.

V gene TRBV11-2 combines with J gene TRBJ1-6; D ambiguous. Germline loops: CDR1 SGHAT, CDR2 FQNNGV. Trimming left V 0 bases short and J 1 base short, with 10 bases between. The CDR3 sequence is 17 residues long. The CDR3 region has the DNA TGTGCCAGCAGCTTAGATTCGCGGGCGTCCTATAATTCACCCCTCCACTTT. Translation: CASSLDSRASYNSPLHF.

The chain combines TRBV18 with TRBJ1-6; the D is unclear. The ends were cut back, 2 bases at V and 8 bases at J, with 16 bases in the middle. The germline gives CDR1 KGHSH, CDR2 LQKENI. The CDR3 sequence is 16 residues long. The CDR3 nucleotides read TGTGCCAGCTCACCAATTTCAGGCTCCATGGATTCACCCCTCCACTTT. Protein: CASSPISGSMDSPLHF. Looking up the rest from reference TRBV18 and TRBJ1-6 gives the full variable domain: NAGVMQNPRHLVRRRGQEARLRCSPMKGHSHVYWYRQLPEEGLKFMVYLQKENIIDESGMPKERFSAEFPKEGPSILRIQQVVRGDSAAYFCASSPISGSMDSPLHFGNGTRLTVT.

The rearrangement joins TRBV27 to TRBJ1-2; D possibly corresponds to TRBD1 (6 bases). V shed 8 bases and J shed 0 bases, with 16 bases lying between them. CDR3 length equals 15 residues. Germline CDR1 is MNHEY and CDR2 is SMNVEV (reference sequence). The CDR3 loop is CASPEKQGANYGYTF. In DNA, the CDR3 is TGTGCCAGCCCTGAAAAACAGGGCGCTAACTATGGCTACACCTTC.

This chain uses TRBV7-2 with TRBJ2-1, with a tentative D call TRBD2 (5 bases). V was shortened by 7 bases and J by 5 bases, with 21 bases between the two germline ends. This CDR3 has 16 amino acids. The germline V gene has CDR1 SGHTA and CDR2 FQGNSA. The CDR3 here is CASISRAGFTHNEQFF. As DNA, the CDR3 is TGTGCCAGCATCTCCCGGGCGGGTTTTACGCACAATGAGCAGTTCTTC. Full variable domain (remainder filled in from reference TRBV7-2 and TRBJ2-1): GAGVSQSPSNKVTEKGKDVELRCDPISGHTALYWYRQSLGQGLEFLIYFQGNSAPDKSGLPSDRFSAERTGGSVSTLTIQRTQQEDSAVYLCASISRAGFTHNEQFFGPGTRLTVL.

The V call is TRBV5-1, the J call TRBJ2-3; D gene unclear. Trimming took 3 bases from V and 3 from J, leaving 11 bases between them. This CDR3 region has 14 residues. Germline values: CDR1 SGHRS, CDR2 YFSETQ. The CDR3 sequence is CASSWVESTDTQYF. The CDR3 region has the DNA TGCGCCAGCAGCTGGGTAGAAAGTACAGATACGCAGTATTTT.

The V gene is TRBV21-1, the J gene TRBJ1-3. TRBV21-1 is a documented pseudogene. The CDR3 length is 16 residues. In nucleotides, the CDR3 is TGTGCCAGCAGCCCCCCGGGACGGAGCTCTGGAAACACCATATATTTT. Its protein is CASSPPGRSSGNTIYF.

The chain uses TRBV7-2 and TRBJ2-7; TRBD2 matches at 8 bases. V lost 0 bases to trimming and J lost 2 bases; unmatched junction nucleotides: 3. The CDR3 has 15 residues. Germline V gives CDR1 SGHTA, CDR2 FQGNSA. The CDR3 loop reads CASSLAGTSAYEQYF. For the CDR3, the DNA is TGTGCCAGCAGCTTAGCCGGGACTAGTGCCTACGAGCAGTACTTC. The whole variable domain, filled in from reference TRBV7-2 and TRBJ2-7, reads GAGVSQSPSNKVTEKGKDVELRCDPISGHTALYWYRQSLGQGLEFLIYFQGNSAPDKSGLPSDRFSAERTGGSVSTLTIQRTQQEDSAVYLCASSLAGTSAYEQYFGPGTRLTVT.

For the CDR3, the DNA is TGTGCCTGGAGTGTAAGGCAGGGCACTGAAGCTTTCTTT. This gives the protein CAWSVRQGTEAFF. The chain combines TRBV30 with TRBJ1-1; D may be TRBD1 (5 bases). The V gene lost 0 bases and the J gene lost 4 bases, with 9 bases spanning the gap. The CDR3 extends over 13 amino acids. Germline lookup yields CDR1 GTSNPN and CDR2 SVGIG (reference sequence).

This chain connects TRBV29-1 to TRBJ2-7; tentatively, D is TRBD1 or TRBD2 (5 bases each). The germline gives CDR1 SQVTM, CDR2 ANQGSEA. V was trimmed by 7 bases and J by 3 bases, leaving 13 bases between them. The CDR3 is 12 residues long. CDR3 DNA: TGCAGCGGTGGGGATGGGGGCTACGAGCAGTACTTC. Translation gives CSGGDGGYEQYF.

The chain uses TRBV19 and TRBJ2-3; the D gene is possibly TRBD2 (6 bases). CDR1 is LNHDA and CDR2 is SQIVND in the germline V gene (reference sequence). The CDR3 has 17 amino acids. V was cut by 8 bases and J by 5 bases, with 26 bases left in between. CDR3: CASSFFGGRGTIDTQYF. The CDR3 DNA follows: TGTGCCAGTTCCTTCTTCGGGGGTCGGGGAACGATAGATACGCAGTATTTT. The whole variable domain, remainder taken from reference TRBV19 and TRBJ2-3, is DGGITQSPKYLFRKEGQNVTLSCEQNLNHDAMYWYRQDPGQGLRLIYYSQIVNDFQKGDIAEGYSVSREKKESFPLTVTSAQKNPTAFYLCASSFFGGRGTIDTQYFGPGTRLTVL.

The chain recombines TRBV6-6 with TRBJ1-2; D is possibly TRBD1 (6 bases). The CDR3 contains 15 residues. Germline CDR1 reads MNHNY; CDR2 reads SVGAGI (reference sequence). The V end was cut by 4 bases, the J end by 2 bases, with 14 bases between. CDR3 DNA sequence: TGTGCCAGCAGTTTACCGCGGGACAAGAACTATGGCTACACCTTC. Protein sequence: CASSLPRDKNYGYTF.

The chain has TRBV7-9 and TRBJ2-7; D possibly uses TRBD1 or TRBD2 (5 bases each). The CDR3 is 16 amino acids. Germline loops: CDR1 SEHNR, CDR2 FQNEAQ (reference sequence). V was clipped by 1 base and J by 0 bases, with 13 bases between them. CDR3 nucleotide sequence: TGTGCCAGCAGCTTAGTAGGGGCCGGGATCTCCTACGAGCAGTACTTC. Protein product: CASSLVGAGISYEQYF.

The chain links TRBV9 to TRBJ1-2; D uncertain. The V and J ends lost 2 bases and 4 bases respectively, with 6 bases between them. The CDR3 is 12 amino acids. The germline gives CDR1 SGDLS, CDR2 YYNGEE. The CDR3 reads CASSVLGYGYTF. In DNA, the CDR3 is TGTGCCAGCAGCGTTTTGGGCTATGGCTACACCTTC.

The rearrangement joins TRBV6-1 to TRBJ2-3, with D possibly TRBD2 on 5 matching bases. CDR3 length: 15 amino acids. CDR1 and CDR2 from the germline V gene are MNHNS and SASEGT. Trimming took off 1 base at V and 1 base at J, with 9 bases between the two ends. This chain's CDR3 is CASSEDPGGTDTQYF. The CDR3 nucleotides read TGTGCCAGCAGTGAAGATCCCGGGGGCACAGATACGCAGTATTTT.

This chain connects TRBV19 to TRBJ2-4; 13 bases align to TRBD2. In germline, CDR1 is LNHDA, CDR2 SQIVND (reference sequence). The CDR3 is 17 amino acids. V lost 6 bases, J lost 3 bases, and 8 bases stayed unmatched. The CDR3 coding sequence is TGTGCCAGTAGAACACTAGCGGGAGGGTCGGGCAAAAACATTCAGTACTTC. Protein: CASRTLAGGSGKNIQYF. Together with reference TRBV19 and TRBJ2-4, the CDR3 gives the full variable domain: DGGITQSPKYLFRKEGQNVTLSCEQNLNHDAMYWYRQDPGQGLRLIYYSQIVNDFQKGDIAEGYSVSREKKESFPLTVTSAQKNPTAFYLCASRTLAGGSGKNIQYFGAGTRLSVL.

V is TRBV5-6 and J is TRBJ1-1; a weak D match, TRBD1 (5 bases). The CDR3 runs to 15 residues. V lost 2 bases to trimming and J lost 1 base, with 12 bases between them. In germline, CDR1 is SGHDT, CDR2 YYEEEE. This CDR3 is CASSLGGTGNTEAFF. In DNA form, the CDR3 reads TGTGCCAGCAGCTTAGGTGGGACGGGGAACACTGAAGCTTTCTTT.

CDR3 loop: CASSCTGALEEGVRAPQHF. The CDR3 bases are TGTGCCAGCAGCTGTACAGGCGCCCTGGAGGAGGGAGTCCGGGCGCCCCAGCATTTT. This rearrangement joins TRBV7-3 to TRBJ1-5, with a tentative D call TRBD1 (5 bases). The V end was cut by 4 bases, the J end by 9 bases, with 31 bases between. The V gene's germline CDR1 is SGHTA and CDR2 FQGTGA. The CDR3 covers 19 residues.

The CDR3 spells CAIKLEQYF. For the CDR3, the DNA is TGTGCCATCAAACTAGAGCAGTACTTC. The chain employs TRBV10-3 and TRBJ2-7; no clear D gene. Trimming pared 7 bases from V and 7 bases from J, leaving 5 bases between. CDR3 length: 9 amino acids. Looked up from germline, CDR1 is ENHRY and CDR2 is SYGVKD.

The chain has TRBV28 and TRBJ2-7, with TRBD2 identical over 13 bases. The ends lost 5 bases at V and 5 bases at J; junction bases unmatched: 9. The CDR3 is made up of 16 amino acids. Germline lookup yields CDR1 MDHEN and CDR2 SYDVKM. The CDR3, as DNA: TGTGCCAGCAGTCAGGGGGGACTAGCGGGGCGGAACGAGCAGTACTTC. Translation gives CASSQGGLAGRNEQYF.

This clone was recorded only once. This rearrangement joins TRBV27 to TRBJ2-5; D uncertain. Between the trimmed V and J ends, which lost 2 bases and 3 bases, there was a span of 7 bases. Per the germline V gene, CDR1 is MNHEY and CDR2 is SMNVEV (reference sequence). The CDR3 has 13 residues. The DNA for the CDR3 is TGTGCCAGCAGTTTAAACCCGAAAGAGACCCAGTACTTC. Its protein product is CASSLNPKETQYF.

This clone was seen many times. The J gene is TRBJ2-7, the V gene TRBV2; tentatively, D is TRBD1 (5 bases). Germline V gene lookup returns CDR1 SNHLY and CDR2 FYNNEI. The CDR3 loop spans 12 amino acids. V was pared by 7 bases and J by 2 bases, with 9 bases between. CDR3 residues: CASIYRPYEQYF. DNA of the CDR3: TGTGCCAGCATTTACAGGCCCTACGAGCAGTACTTC.

The rearrangement links TRBV7-9 to TRBJ2-7; D gene ambiguous. Germline V gives CDR1 SEHNR, CDR2 FQNEAQ (reference sequence). The ends were cut back, 0 bases at V and 3 bases at J, with 9 bases in the middle. This CDR3 spans 14 amino acids. The CDR3 sequence is CASSLAHGLYEQYF. The CDR3, as DNA: TGTGCCAGCAGCTTAGCGCACGGTCTCTACGAGCAGTACTTC.

The gene calls are TRBV15 and TRBJ2-2; no clear D gene. Germline CDR1 LNHNV, CDR2 YYDKDF (reference sequence). The CDR3 has 14 amino acids. Trimming removed 6 bases at V and 2 bases at J, with 10 bases between. The CDR3 nucleotides read TGTGCCACCAGGGAACACTCTAACACCGGGGAGCTGTTTTTT. This encodes CATREHSNTGELFF.

This clone was seen more than once but under ten times. A junction boundary mismatches the germline segment, possibly from a read error. The chain uses TRBV7-7 and TRBJ2-7; D ambiguous. The CDR3 consists of 10 residues. Germline V lookup: CDR1 SSHAT, CDR2 FNYEAQ (reference sequence). CDR3 DNA sequence: TGTGCTAGCAGCTCCTACGAGCAGTACTTC. Encoded protein: CASSSYEQYF.

V is TRBV5-1 and J is TRBJ1-5; D call uncertain. The V end was cut by 2 bases, the J end by 0 bases, with 3 bases between. Germline loops: CDR1 SGHRS, CDR2 YFSETQ. The CDR3 has 13 residues. The DNA for the CDR3 is TGCGCCAGCAGCTTTGATAGCAATCAGCCCCAGCATTTT. It codes for CASSFDSNQPQHF.

The chain uses TRBV4-1 and TRBJ2-3; the D is unclear. Germline CDR1 and CDR2: MGHRA and YSYEKL. This CDR3 contains 11 residues. Trimming stripped 1 base from V and 5 bases from J, with 1 base between. CDR3: CASSQGDTQYF. The CDR3, as DNA: TGCGCCAGCAGCCAAGGAGATACGCAGTATTTT.

The chain couples TRBV28 to TRBJ2-7; possibly TRBD1 for D (6 bases). This CDR3 contains 13 residues. The V end lost 7 bases, the J end lost 2 bases, and 12 bases lay between the germline ends. CDR1 and CDR2 from the germline V gene are MDHEN and SYDVKM. CDR3 sequence: CASTNRVPYEQYF. Here the CDR3 DNA reads TGTGCCAGCACCAACAGGGTGCCCTACGAGCAGTACTTC.